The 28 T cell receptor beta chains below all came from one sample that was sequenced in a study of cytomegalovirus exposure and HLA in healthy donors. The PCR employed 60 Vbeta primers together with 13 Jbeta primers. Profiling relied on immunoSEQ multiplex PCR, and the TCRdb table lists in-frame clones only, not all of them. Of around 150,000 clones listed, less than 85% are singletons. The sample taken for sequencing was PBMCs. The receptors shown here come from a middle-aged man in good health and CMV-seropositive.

CDR3 DNA: TGTGCCAGCAGTTTATATACAGGGAACTTATATGGCTACACCTTC. As protein: CASSLYTGNLYGYTF. V usage is TRBV28 and J usage is TRBJ1-2; possible D gene TRBD1, 6 bases. This CDR3 spans 15 amino acids. V lost 1 base, J lost 5 bases, and 14 bases lay in between. Germline values: CDR1 MDHEN, CDR2 SYDVKM.

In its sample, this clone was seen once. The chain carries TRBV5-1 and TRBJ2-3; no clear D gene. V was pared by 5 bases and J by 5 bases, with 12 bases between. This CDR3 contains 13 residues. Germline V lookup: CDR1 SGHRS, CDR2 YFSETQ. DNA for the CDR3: TGCGCCAGCAGACTAAACCCGGGAGATACGCAGTATTTT. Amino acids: CASRLNPGDTQYF.

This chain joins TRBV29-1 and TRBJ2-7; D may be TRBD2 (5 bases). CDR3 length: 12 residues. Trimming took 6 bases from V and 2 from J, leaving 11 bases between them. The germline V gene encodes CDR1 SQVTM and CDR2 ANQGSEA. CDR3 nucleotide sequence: TGCAGCGTAGAGGGCCCAGCCTACGAGCAGTACTTC. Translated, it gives CSVEGPAYEQYF.

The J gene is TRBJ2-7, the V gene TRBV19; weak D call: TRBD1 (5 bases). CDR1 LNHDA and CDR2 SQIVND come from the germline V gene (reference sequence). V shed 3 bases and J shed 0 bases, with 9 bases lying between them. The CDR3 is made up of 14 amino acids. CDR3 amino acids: CASSMGPISYEQYF. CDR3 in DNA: TGTGCCAGTAGTATGGGGCCGATCTCCTACGAGCAGTACTTC.

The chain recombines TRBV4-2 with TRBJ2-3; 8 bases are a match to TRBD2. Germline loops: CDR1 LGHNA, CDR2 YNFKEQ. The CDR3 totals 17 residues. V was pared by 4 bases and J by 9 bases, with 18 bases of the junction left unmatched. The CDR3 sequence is CASSPGGGAGGGETQYF. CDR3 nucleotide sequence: TGTGCCAGCAGCCCCGGAGGGGGGGCGGGAGGAGGAGAAACGCAGTATTTT.

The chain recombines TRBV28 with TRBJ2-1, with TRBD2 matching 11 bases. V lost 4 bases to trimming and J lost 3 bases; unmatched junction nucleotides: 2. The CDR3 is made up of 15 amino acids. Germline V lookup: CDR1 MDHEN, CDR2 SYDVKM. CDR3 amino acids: CASSSLAGDYNEQFF. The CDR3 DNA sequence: TGTGCCAGCAGTTCACTAGCGGGGGACTACAATGAGCAGTTCTTC.

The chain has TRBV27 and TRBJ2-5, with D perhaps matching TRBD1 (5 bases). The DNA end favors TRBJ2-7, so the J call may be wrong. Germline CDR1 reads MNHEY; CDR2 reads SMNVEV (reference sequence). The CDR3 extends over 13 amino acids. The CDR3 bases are TGTGCCAGCAGTGACAGAAACTCCTACGAGCAGTACTTC. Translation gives CASSDRNSYEQYF.

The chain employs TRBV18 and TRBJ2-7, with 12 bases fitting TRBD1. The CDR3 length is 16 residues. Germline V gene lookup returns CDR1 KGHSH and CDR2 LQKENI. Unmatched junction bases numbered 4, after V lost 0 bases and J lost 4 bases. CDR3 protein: CASSPPGTGGQYEQYF. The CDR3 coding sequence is TGTGCCAGCTCACCACCCGGGACAGGGGGCCAGTACGAGCAGTACTTC.

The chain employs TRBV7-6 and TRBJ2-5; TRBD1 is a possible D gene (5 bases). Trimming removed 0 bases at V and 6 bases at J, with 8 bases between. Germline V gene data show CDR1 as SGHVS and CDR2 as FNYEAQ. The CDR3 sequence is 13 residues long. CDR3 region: CASSLAGLKTQYF. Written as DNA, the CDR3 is TGTGCCAGCAGCTTAGCGGGGCTAAAGACCCAGTACTTC.

DNA of the CDR3: TGTGCCATCAGGGGAGGTGCGGATAATTCACCCCTCCACTTT. Encoded protein: CAIRGGADNSPLHF. The chain recombines TRBV10-3 with TRBJ1-6; D gene ambiguous. The CDR3 has 14 residues. Trimming removed 6 bases at V and 5 bases at J, with 11 bases between. CDR1 is ENHRY and CDR2 is SYGVKD in the germline V gene.

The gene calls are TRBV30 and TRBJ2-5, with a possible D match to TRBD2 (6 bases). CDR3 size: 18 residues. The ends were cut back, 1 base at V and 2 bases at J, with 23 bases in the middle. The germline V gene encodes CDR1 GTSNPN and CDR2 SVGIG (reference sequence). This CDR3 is CAWSGGRRTWKQQETQYF. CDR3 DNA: TGTGCCTGGAGTGGAGGGAGGCGGACCTGGAAACAACAAGAGACCCAGTACTTC.

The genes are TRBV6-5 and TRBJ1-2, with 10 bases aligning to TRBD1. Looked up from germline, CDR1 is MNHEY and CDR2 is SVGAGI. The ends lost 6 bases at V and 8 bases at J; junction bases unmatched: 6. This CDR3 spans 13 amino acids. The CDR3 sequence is CASRATGGFGYTF. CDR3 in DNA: TGTGCCAGCAGGGCGACAGGGGGCTTCGGCTACACCTTC.

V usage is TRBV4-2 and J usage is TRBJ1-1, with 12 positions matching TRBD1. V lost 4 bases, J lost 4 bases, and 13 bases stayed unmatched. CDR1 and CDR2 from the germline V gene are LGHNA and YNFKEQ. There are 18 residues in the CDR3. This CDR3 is CASSPRSGTGGPGTEAFF. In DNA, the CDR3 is TGTGCCAGCAGCCCTCGCTCAGGGACAGGGGGCCCGGGCACTGAAGCTTTCTTT.

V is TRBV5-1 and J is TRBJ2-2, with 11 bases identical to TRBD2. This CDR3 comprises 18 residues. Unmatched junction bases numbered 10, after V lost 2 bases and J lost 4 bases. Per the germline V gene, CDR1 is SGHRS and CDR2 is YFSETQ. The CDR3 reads CASSFPLAGELGTGELFF. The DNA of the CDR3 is TGCGCCAGCAGCTTTCCACTAGCGGGAGAATTGGGCACCGGGGAGCTGTTTTTT.

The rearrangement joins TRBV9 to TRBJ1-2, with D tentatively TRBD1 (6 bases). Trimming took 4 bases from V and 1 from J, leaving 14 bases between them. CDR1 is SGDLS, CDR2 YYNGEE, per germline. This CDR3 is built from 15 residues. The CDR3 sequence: CASSTGTPNNYGYTF. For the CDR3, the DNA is TGTGCCAGCAGCACCGGGACACCCAATAACTATGGCTACACCTTC.

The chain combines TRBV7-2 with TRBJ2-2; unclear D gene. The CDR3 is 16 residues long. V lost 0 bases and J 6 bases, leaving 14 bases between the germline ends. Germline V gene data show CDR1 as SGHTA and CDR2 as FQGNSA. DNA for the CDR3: TGTGCCAGCAGCTTAGCGAAGGCAGGCTTCCCCGGGGAGCTGTTTTTT. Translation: CASSLAKAGFPGELFF. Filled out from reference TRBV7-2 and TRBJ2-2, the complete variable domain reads GAGVSQSPSNKVTEKGKDVELRCDPISGHTALYWYRQSLGQGLEFLIYFQGNSAPDKSGLPSDRFSAERTGGSVSTLTIQRTQQEDSAVYLCASSLAKAGFPGELFFGEGSRLTVL.

CDR3 DNA sequence: TGTGCCAGCACCGGACAGACAAATTCACCCCTCCACTTT. As protein: CASTGQTNSPLHF. The rearrangement uses TRBV2 and TRBJ1-6; possible D gene TRBD1, 6 bases. CDR1 is SNHLY, CDR2 FYNNEI, per germline. The CDR3 runs 13 residues. V was trimmed by 7 bases and J by 7 bases, leaving 11 bases between them.

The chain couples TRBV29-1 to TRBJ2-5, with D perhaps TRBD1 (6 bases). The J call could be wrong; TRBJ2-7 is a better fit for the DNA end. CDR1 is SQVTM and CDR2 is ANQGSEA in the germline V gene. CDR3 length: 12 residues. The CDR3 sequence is CSVDTGMGEQYF. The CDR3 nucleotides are TGCAGCGTAGATACAGGGATGGGCGAGCAGTACTTC.

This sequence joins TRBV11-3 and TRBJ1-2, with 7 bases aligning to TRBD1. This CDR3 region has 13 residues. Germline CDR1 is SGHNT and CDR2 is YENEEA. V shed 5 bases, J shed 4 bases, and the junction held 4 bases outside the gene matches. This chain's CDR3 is CASSARDSYGYTF. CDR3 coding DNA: TGTGCCAGCAGCGCCCGGGACAGCTATGGCTACACCTTC.

The CDR3 coding sequence is TGTGCCAGCAGTAGTCTCACAGGGCGCTATGGCTACACCTTC. It translates to CASSSLTGRYGYTF. The chain employs TRBV6-6 and TRBJ1-2, with TRBD1 as a possible D gene (6 bases). V gave up 5 bases and J gave up 4 bases, with 14 bases separating them. Per the germline V gene, CDR1 is MNHNY and CDR2 is SVGAGI (reference sequence). This CDR3 is 14 amino acids long.

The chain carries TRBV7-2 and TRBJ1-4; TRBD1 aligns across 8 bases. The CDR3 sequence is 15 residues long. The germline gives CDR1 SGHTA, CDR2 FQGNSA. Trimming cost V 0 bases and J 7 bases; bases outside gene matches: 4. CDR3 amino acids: CASSLAWTGPEKLFF. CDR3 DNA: TGTGCCAGCAGCTTAGCTTGGACAGGGCCTGAAAAACTGTTTTTT.

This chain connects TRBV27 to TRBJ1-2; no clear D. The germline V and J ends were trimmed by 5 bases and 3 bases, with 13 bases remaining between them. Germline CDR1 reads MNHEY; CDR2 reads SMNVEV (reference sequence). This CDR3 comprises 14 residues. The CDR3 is CASSPSGGHYGYTF. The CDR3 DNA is TGTGCCAGCAGTCCTTCCGGAGGGCACTATGGCTACACCTTC.

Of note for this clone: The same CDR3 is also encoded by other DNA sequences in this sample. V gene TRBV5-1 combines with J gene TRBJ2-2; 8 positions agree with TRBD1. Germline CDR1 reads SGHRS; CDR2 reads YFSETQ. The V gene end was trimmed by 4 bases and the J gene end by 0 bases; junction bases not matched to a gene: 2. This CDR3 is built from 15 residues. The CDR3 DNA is TGCGCCAGCAGCCTGACAGGGGCGAACACCGGGGAGCTGTTTTTT. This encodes CASSLTGANTGELFF.

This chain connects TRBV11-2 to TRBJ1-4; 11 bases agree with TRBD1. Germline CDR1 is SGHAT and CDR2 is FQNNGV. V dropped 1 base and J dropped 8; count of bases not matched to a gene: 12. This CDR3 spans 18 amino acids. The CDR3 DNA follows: TGTGCCAGCAGCTTAGGAACCGGGACAGGGGGTCGGAGAGAAAAACTGTTTTTT. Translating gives CASSLGTGTGGRREKLFF.

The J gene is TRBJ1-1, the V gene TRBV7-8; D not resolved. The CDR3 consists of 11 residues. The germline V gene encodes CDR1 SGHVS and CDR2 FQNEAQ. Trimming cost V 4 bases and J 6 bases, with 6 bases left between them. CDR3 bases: TGTGCCAGCAGCTCGTCGTCTGAAGCTTTCTTT. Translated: CASSSSSEAFF. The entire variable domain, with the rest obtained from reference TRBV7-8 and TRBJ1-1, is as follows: GAGVSQSPRYKVAKRGQDVALRCDPISGHVSLFWYQQALGQGPEFLTYFQNEAQLDKSGLPSDRFFAERPEGSVSTLKIQRTQQEDSAVYLCASSSSSEAFFGQGTRLTVV.

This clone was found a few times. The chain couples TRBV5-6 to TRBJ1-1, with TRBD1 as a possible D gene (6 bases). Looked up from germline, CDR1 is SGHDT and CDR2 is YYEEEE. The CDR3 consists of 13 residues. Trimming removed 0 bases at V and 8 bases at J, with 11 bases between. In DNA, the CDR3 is TGTGCCAGCAGCTTGGGGACAGTCGAAGAAGCTTTCTTT. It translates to CASSLGTVEEAFF.

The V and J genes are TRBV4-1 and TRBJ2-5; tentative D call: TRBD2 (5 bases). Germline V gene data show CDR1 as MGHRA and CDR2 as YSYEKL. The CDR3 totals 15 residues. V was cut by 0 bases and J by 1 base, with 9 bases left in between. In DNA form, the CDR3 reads TGCGCCAGCAGCCAAGAACTGCGGGTCCAAGAGACCCAGTACTTC. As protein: CASSQELRVQETQYF.

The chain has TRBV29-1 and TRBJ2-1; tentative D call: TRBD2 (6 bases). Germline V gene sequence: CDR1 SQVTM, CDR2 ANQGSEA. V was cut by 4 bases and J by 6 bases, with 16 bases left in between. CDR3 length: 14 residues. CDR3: CSVVSGTHFNEQFF. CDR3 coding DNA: TGCAGCGTTGTATCCGGGACTCACTTCAATGAGCAGTTCTTC.